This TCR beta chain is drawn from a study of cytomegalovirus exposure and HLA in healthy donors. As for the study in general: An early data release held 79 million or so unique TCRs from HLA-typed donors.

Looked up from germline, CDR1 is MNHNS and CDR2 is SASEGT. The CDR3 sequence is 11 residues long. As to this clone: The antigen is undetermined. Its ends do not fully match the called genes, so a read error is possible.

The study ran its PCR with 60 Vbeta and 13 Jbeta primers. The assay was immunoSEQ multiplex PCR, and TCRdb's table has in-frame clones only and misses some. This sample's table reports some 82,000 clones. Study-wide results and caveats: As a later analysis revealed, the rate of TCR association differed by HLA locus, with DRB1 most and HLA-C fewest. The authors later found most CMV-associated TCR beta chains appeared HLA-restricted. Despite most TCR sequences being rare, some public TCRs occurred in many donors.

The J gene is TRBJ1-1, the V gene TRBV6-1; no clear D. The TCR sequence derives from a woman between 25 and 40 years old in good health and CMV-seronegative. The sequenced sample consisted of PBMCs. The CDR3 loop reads CASNEVSGAFF. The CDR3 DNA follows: TGTGCCAGCAATGAAGTGAGCGGAGCTTTCTTT.